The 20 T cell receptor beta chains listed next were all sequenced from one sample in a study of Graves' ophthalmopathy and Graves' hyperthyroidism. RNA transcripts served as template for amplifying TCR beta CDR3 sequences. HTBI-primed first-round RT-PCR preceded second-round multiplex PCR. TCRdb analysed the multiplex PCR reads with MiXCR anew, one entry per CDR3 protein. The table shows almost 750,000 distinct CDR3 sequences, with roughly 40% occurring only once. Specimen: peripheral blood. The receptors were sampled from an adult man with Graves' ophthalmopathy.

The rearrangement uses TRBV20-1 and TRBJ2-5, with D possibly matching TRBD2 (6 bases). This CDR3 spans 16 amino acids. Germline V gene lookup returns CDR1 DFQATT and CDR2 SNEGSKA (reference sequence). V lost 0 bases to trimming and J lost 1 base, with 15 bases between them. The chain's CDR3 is CSARDRGVALQETQYF. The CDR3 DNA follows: TGCAGTGCTAGAGATCGCGGGGTGGCCCTCCAAGAGACCCAGTACTTC.

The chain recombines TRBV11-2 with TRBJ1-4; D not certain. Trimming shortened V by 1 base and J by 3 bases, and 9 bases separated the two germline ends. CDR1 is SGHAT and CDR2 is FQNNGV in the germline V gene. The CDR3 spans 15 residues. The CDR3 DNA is TGTGCCAGCAGCTTAGGGGGTTGGCCTAATGAAAAACTGTTTTTT. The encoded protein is CASSLGGWPNEKLFF.

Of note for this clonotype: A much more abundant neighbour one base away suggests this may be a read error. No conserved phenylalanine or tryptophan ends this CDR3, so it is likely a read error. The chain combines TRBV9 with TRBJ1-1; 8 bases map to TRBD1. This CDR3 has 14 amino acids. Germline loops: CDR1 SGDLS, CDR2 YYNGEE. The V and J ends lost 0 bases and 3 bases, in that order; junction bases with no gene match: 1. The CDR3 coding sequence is TGTGCCAGCAGCGTAGAGACAGGGGACACTGAAGCTTTCTCT. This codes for CASSVETGDTEAFS.

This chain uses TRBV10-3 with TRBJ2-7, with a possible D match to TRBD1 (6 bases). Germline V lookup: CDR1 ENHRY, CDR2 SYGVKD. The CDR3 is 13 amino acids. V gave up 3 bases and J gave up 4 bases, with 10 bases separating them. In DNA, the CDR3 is TGTGCCATCAGTGATACAGGGAGATACGAGCAGTACTTC. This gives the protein CAISDTGRYEQYF.

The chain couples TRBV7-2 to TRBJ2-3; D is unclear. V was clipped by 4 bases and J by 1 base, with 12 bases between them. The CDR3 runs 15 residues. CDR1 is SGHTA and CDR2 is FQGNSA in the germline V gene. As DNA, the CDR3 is TGTGCCAGCAGCTCAACAGCGATTGGCACAGATACGCAGTATTTT. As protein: CASSSTAIGTDTQYF.

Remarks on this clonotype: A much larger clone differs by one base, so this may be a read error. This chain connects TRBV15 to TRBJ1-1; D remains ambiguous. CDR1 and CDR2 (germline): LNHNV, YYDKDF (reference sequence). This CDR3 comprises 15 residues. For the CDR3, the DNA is TGTGCCACCAGCCCGAGGAGCCCCGCGAGGACTGAAGTTTTCTTT. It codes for CATSPRSPARTEVFF.

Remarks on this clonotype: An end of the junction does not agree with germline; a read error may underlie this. CDR3 region: CASSPERGRVYVYTF. The DNA for the CDR3 is TGTGCCAGCAGCCCAGAGAGGGGTCGGGTCTATGTCTACACCTTC. The chain has TRBV7-9 and TRBJ1-2; weak D call: TRBD1 (5 bases). Per germline, CDR1 SEHNR and CDR2 FQNEAQ (reference sequence). The CDR3 contains 15 residues.

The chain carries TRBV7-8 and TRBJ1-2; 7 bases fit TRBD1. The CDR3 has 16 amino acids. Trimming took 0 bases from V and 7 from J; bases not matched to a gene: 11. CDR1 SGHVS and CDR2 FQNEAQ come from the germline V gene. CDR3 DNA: TGTGCCAGCAGCTTAGCGTCTTACAGGGGAGTGATTGGCTACACCTTC. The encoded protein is CASSLASYRGVIGYTF.

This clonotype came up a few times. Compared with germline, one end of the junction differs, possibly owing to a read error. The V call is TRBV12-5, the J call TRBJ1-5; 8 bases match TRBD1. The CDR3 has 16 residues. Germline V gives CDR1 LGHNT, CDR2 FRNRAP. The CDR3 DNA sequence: TGTGCTAGTGGTTCACATTGGGCAGGGGGCAAGCAGCCCCAGCATTTT. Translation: CASGSHWAGGKQPQHF.

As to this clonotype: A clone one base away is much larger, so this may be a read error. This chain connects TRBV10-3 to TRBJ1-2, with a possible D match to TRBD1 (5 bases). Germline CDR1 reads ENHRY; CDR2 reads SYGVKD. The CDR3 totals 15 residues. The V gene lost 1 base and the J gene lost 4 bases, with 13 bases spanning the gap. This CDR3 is CAISEFSRATYGYTF. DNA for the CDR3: TGTGCCATCAGTGAGTTTAGCAGGGCTACCTATGGCTACACCTTC.

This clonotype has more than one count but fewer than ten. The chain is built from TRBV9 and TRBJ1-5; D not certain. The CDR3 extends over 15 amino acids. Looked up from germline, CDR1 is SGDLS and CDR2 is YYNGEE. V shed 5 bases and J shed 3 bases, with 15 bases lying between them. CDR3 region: CASSYLGSPNQPQHF. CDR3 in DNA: TGTGCCAGCAGTTATCTGGGCAGCCCCAATCAGCCCCAGCATTTT.

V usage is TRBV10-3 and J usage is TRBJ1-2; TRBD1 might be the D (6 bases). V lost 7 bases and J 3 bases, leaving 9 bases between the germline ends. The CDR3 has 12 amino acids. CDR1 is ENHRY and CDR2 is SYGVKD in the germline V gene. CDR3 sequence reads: CAIMGGHYGYTF. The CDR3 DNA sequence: TGTGCCATCATGGGGGGGCACTATGGCTACACCTTC.

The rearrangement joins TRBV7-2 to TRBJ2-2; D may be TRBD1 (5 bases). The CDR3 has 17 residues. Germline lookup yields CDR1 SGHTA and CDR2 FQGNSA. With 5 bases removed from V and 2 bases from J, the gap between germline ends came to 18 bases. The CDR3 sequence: CASSPQGYSVNTGELFF. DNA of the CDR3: TGTGCCAGCAGCCCCCAGGGATATAGTGTTAACACCGGGGAGCTGTTTTTT.

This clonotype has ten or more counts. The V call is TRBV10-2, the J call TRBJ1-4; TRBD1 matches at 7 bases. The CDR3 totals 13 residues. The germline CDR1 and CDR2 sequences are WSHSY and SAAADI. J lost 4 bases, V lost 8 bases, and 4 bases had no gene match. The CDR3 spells CASGQDYNEKLFF. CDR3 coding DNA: TGCGCCAGCGGACAGGACTATAATGAAAAACTGTTTTTT.

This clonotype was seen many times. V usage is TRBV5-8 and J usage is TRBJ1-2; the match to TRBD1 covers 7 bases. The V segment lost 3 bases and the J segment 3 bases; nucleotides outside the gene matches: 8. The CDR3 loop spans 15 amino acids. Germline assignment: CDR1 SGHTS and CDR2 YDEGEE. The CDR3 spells CASSSRGQKDYGYTF. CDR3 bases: TGTGCCAGCAGCTCGCGGGGACAGAAGGACTATGGCTACACCTTC.

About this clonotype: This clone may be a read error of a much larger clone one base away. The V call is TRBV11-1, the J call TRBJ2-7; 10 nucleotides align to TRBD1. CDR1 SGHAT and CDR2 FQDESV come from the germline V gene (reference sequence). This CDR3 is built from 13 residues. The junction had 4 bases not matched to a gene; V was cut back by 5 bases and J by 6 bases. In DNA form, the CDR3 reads TGTGCCAGCAGCCGCAGGACAGGGGGCGAGCAGTACTTC. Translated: CASSRRTGGEQYF.

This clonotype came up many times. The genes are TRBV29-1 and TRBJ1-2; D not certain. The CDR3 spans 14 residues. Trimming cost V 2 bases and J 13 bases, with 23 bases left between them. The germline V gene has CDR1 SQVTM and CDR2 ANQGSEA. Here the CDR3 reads CSVENHYGRLLGTF. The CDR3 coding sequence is TGCAGCGTTGAAAACCATTACGGACGATTACTGGGCACCTTC.

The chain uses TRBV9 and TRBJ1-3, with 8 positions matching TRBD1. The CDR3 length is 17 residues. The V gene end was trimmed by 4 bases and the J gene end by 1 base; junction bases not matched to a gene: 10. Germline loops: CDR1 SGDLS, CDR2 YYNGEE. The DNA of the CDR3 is TGTGCCAGCAGCCCGCGTACCAGGGGGCGGTCTGGAAACACCATATATTTT. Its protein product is CASSPRTRGRSGNTIYF. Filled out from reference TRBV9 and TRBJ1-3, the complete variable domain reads DSGVTQTPKHLITATGQRVTLRCSPRSGDLSVYWYQQSLDQGLQFLIQYYNGEERAKGNILERFSAQQFPDLHSELNLSSLELGDSALYFCASSPRTRGRSGNTIYFGEGSWLTVV.

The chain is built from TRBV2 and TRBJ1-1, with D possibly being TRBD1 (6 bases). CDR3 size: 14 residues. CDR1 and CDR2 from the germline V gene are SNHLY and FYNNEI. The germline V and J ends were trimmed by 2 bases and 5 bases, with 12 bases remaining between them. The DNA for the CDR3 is TGTGCCAGCAGTGAAACTTTACAGGGAACTGAAGCTTTCTTT. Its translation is CASSETLQGTEAFF.

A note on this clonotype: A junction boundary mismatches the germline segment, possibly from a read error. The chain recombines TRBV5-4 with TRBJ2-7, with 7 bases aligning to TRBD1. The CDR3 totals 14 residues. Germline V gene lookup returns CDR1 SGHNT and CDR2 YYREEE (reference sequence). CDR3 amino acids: CASPDRELSYEQYF. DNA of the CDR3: TGCGCCAGCCCTGACAGGGAACTCTCCTACGAGCAGTACTTC.